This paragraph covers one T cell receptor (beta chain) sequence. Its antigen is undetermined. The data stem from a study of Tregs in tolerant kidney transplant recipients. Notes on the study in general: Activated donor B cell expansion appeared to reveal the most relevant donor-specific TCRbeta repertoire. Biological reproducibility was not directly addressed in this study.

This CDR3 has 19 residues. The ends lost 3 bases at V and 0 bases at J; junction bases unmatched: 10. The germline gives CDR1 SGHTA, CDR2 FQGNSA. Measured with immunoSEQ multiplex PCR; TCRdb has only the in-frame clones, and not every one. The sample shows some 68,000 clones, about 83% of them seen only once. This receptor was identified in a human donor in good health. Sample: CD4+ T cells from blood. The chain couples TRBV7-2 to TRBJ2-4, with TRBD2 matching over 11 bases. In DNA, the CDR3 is TGTGCCAGCAGCTTTCCCCTAGCGGGGGGCAAACTAGCCAAAAACATTCAGTACTTC. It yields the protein CASSFPLAGGKLAKNIQYF.